This T cell receptor beta chain appears in the sequencing data of a study of follicular helper T cells after annual influenza vaccination. For the study at large: Across the 2013-2014, 2014-2015 and 2015-2016 vaccination seasons, some subjects were resampled. Study conclusions and caveats: ICOS-CD38- cTfh most often held earlier Day 7 ICOS+CD38+ clones. Change in circulating plasmablasts correlated with ICOS+CD38+ cTfh clonality change.

This clone showed up just once. Its target is unknown. Described time point: 2015-2016 season, 7 days after influenza vaccination. Between roughly 35 and 110 mL of blood was drawn per time point. V was clipped by 8 bases and J by 3 bases, with 14 bases between them. Germline V gives CDR1 GTSNPN, CDR2 SVGIG (reference sequence). The CDR3 spans 14 residues. TCRdb's table, derived via immunoSEQ multiplex PCR, lists solely in-frame clones and lacks some. The profile shows approximately 1,400 clones, about 79% of them singletons. J is TRBJ2-6 and V is TRBV30; D is possibly TRBD1 (5 bases). The sample in question was CXCR5+ CD38+ circulating T follicular helper cells from blood, obtained 7 days after influenza vaccination. Subset: circulating Tfh, non-naive CD4+CXCR5+PD-1+ (ICOS+CD38+ or ICOS-CD38-). This clonotype was obtained from an adult who received the influenza vaccine. The CDR3 region has the DNA TGTGCCAGCCACAGGTTAGGTGGGGCCAACGTCCTGACTTTC. Its protein is CASHRLGGANVLTF.